Presented here are 21 T cell receptor beta chains from one specimen sequenced in a study of OX40 agonist ivuxolimab in advanced cancers. Generated by immunoSEQ multiplex PCR, the TCRdb table keeps only in-frame clones and is missing some. The data show roughly 74,000 clones, 94% seen once. The specimen comprised CD4+ or CD8+ T cells sorted from blood, sampled in a trial of the OX40 agonist ivuxolimab. The receptors here all came from an adult with an advanced solid tumor such as melanoma, head and neck, liver or kidney cancer.

V gene TRBV4-3 combines with J gene TRBJ2-7; 11 bases match TRBD1. Germline V gene sequence: CDR1 LGHNA, CDR2 YSLEER. V shed 4 bases and J 0 bases; nucleotides not matched to a gene: 2. This CDR3 has 15 residues. CDR3 sequence (DNA): TGCGCCAGCAGCCCGGGACAGGGGGGCTCCTACGAGCAGTACTTC. Protein: CASSPGQGGSYEQYF.

The rearrangement joins TRBV7-9 to TRBJ1-2; no clear D gene. Germline V gene sequence: CDR1 SEHNR, CDR2 FQNEAQ (reference sequence). Trimming took 3 bases from V and 8 from J, leaving 13 bases between them. CDR3 length: 13 residues. CDR3 residues: CASSFPGGYGYTF. CDR3 DNA sequence: TGTGCCAGCAGCTTTCCGGGCGGGTACGGCTACACCTTC.

CDR3 bases: TGCGCCAGCAGCCAAGACGGCGGGGGGCCGCCGGAGGAGCAGTACTTC. It codes for CASSQDGGGPPEEQYF. The chain links TRBV4-3 to TRBJ2-7; 8 bases fit TRBD2. The CDR3 is 16 residues long. Trimming at V came to 0 bases and at J to 7 bases, leaving 11 bases not matched to a gene. Germline V gives CDR1 LGHNA, CDR2 YSLEER.

The rearrangement uses TRBV4-1 and TRBJ2-1; 7 bases match TRBD2. Germline V gives CDR1 MGHRA, CDR2 YSYEKL. After removal of 2 bases from V and 2 bases from J, the junction contained 6 bases not matched to a gene. This CDR3 has 16 residues. This CDR3 is CASSQQTSPTYNEQFF. The DNA for the CDR3 is TGCGCCAGCAGCCAACAGACTAGCCCTACCTACAATGAGCAGTTCTTC.

The chain employs TRBV4-3 and TRBJ1-1; D not certain. V lost 0 bases and J 5 bases, leaving 10 bases between the germline ends. CDR1 is LGHNA, CDR2 YSLEER, per germline. This CDR3 has 14 amino acids. The CDR3 loop is CASSQDIGWTEAFF. CDR3 DNA sequence: TGCGCCAGCAGCCAAGATATTGGATGGACTGAAGCTTTCTTT.

The chain couples TRBV5-6 to TRBJ1-2; D is unclear. Germline lookup yields CDR1 SGHDT and CDR2 YYEEEE. CDR3 length equals 12 residues. V dropped 1 base and J dropped 5 bases, with 6 bases sitting between them. The CDR3 DNA sequence: TGTGCCAGCAGCTTGAGACAATATGGCTACACCTTC. This translates into CASSLRQYGYTF.

J is TRBJ2-1 and V is TRBV6-5; no clear D gene. This CDR3 has 13 residues. CDR1 and CDR2 from the germline V gene are MNHEY and SVGAGI. V lost 8 bases and J 0 bases, leaving 8 bases between the germline ends. CDR3 protein: CASEATSYNEQFF. The DNA for the CDR3 is TGTGCCAGCGAGGCTACCTCCTACAATGAGCAGTTCTTC.

The chain links TRBV5-6 to TRBJ2-7; 13 nucleotides agree with TRBD2. In germline, CDR1 is SGHDT, CDR2 YYEEEE. The J segment lost 2 bases and the V segment lost 3 bases, leaving 5 bases of the junction unmatched. The CDR3 length is 16 residues. CDR3 sequence: CASSWGGTSGAYEQYF. Written as DNA, the CDR3 is TGTGCCAGCAGCTGGGGCGGGACTAGCGGGGCCTACGAGCAGTACTTC.

This rearrangement joins TRBV9 to TRBJ1-1; possibly TRBD1 for D (5 bases). Germline V gene data show CDR1 as SGDLS and CDR2 as YYNGEE. The germline V and J ends were trimmed by 3 bases and 1 base, with 19 bases remaining between them. The CDR3 runs to 17 residues. CDR3 residues: CASSAPRGGIGNTEAFF. The CDR3 DNA sequence: TGTGCCAGCAGCGCTCCCCGCGGGGGGATCGGGAACACTGAAGCTTTCTTT. Variable domain in full (rest from reference TRBV9 and TRBJ1-1): DSGVTQTPKHLITATGQRVTLRCSPRSGDLSVYWYQQSLDQGLQFLIQYYNGEERAKGNILERFSAQQFPDLHSELNLSSLELGDSALYFCASSAPRGGIGNTEAFFGQGTRLTVV.

This clone was detected only a few times. The chain combines TRBV7-9 with TRBJ1-2; TRBD1 matches 9 bases. Unmatched junction bases numbered 4, after V lost 5 bases and J lost 6 bases. This CDR3 is built from 13 residues. From germline, CDR1 is SEHNR and CDR2 FQNEAQ (reference sequence). CDR3 bases: TGTGCCAGCAGCCAGGACAGGGGAGATGGCTACACCTTC. This gives the protein CASSQDRGDGYTF. Variable domain in full (rest from reference TRBV7-9 and TRBJ1-2): DTGVSQNPRHKITKRGQNVTFRCDPISEHNRLYWYRQTLGQGPEFLTYFQNEAQLEKSRLLSDRFSAERPKGSFSTLEIQRTEQGDSAMYLCASSQDRGDGYTFGSGTRLTVV.

The J gene is TRBJ2-1, the V gene TRBV19, with a weak D call TRBD2 (5 bases). CDR1 is LNHDA, CDR2 SQIVND, per germline (reference sequence). V was pared by 10 bases and J by 4 bases, with 20 bases between. The CDR3 contains 15 residues. The CDR3 loop reads CATETPGSHYNEQFF. The DNA of the CDR3 is TGTGCCACCGAGACGCCGGGGTCACATTACAATGAGCAGTTCTTC.

This chain connects TRBV4-1 to TRBJ2-1; perhaps TRBD2 as D (6 bases). Trimming took off 11 bases at V and 2 bases at J, with 13 bases between the two ends. From germline, CDR1 is MGHRA and CDR2 YSYEKL. The CDR3 has 13 amino acids. CDR3 region: CAAAAGTYNEQFF. The CDR3 DNA is TGCGCCGCCGCAGCGGGCACCTACAATGAGCAGTTCTTC.

The chain employs TRBV27 and TRBJ1-1; 9 nucleotides line up with TRBD1. There are 12 residues in the CDR3. Germline loops: CDR1 MNHEY, CDR2 SMNVEV (reference sequence). The ends lost 2 bases at V and 8 bases at J; junction bases unmatched: 0. CDR3 in amino acids: CASSLGTGEAFF. CDR3 bases: TGTGCCAGCAGTTTAGGGACAGGGGAAGCTTTCTTT.

DNA of the CDR3: TGCGCCAGCAGCTTGGCCCCATCCTCCTCCTACGAGCAGTACTTC. Protein product: CASSLAPSSSYEQYF. The chain carries TRBV5-1 and TRBJ2-7; D gene uncertain. Trimming left V 0 bases short and J 0 bases short, with 10 bases between. The CDR3 has 15 amino acids. Germline assignment: CDR1 SGHRS and CDR2 YFSETQ.

The rearrangement uses TRBV7-6 and TRBJ2-3; TRBD2 aligns across 7 bases. V lost 4 bases and J lost 2; bases outside the gene matches: 9. The CDR3 covers 16 residues. CDR1 is SGHVS, CDR2 FNYEAQ, per germline. CDR3 sequence: CASSSEREGSTDTQYF. The DNA for the CDR3 is TGTGCCAGCAGCTCCGAGCGGGAAGGATCCACAGATACGCAGTATTTT.

The V call is TRBV7-9, the J call TRBJ1-5; D gene ambiguous. Germline assignment: CDR1 SEHNR and CDR2 FQNEAQ (reference sequence). Trimming cost V 5 bases and J 5 bases, with 16 bases left between them. The CDR3 consists of 15 residues. For the CDR3, the DNA is TGTGCCAGCAGCCCCTGGGGTGGCGGGGATCAGCCCCAGCATTTT. Encoded protein: CASSPWGGGDQPQHF.

This clone was seen a single time. The chain links TRBV6-5 to TRBJ2-7; a possible D gene is TRBD1 (6 bases). The CDR3 loop spans 13 amino acids. Between the trimmed V and J ends, which lost 2 bases and 4 bases, there was a span of 9 bases. From germline, CDR1 is MNHEY and CDR2 SVGAGI. CDR3 sequence (DNA): TGTGCCAGCAGTTACAACAGGGAGTACGAGCAGTACTTC. As protein: CASSYNREYEQYF.

The chain couples TRBV5-1 to TRBJ2-7, with D possibly matching TRBD1 (5 bases). The germline gives CDR1 SGHRS, CDR2 YFSETQ. Trimming removed 0 bases from V and 0 bases from J, with 10 bases in between. The CDR3 length is 15 residues. CDR3 DNA: TGCGCCAGCAGCTTGGCCAGGGCGAGCTCCTACGAGCAGTACTTC. This translates into CASSLARASSYEQYF.

CDR3: CASSPDWGQSYEQYF. The CDR3 coding sequence is TGCGCCAGCAGCCCAGACTGGGGTCAGTCCTACGAGCAGTACTTC. The chain combines TRBV4-3 with TRBJ2-7; D not certain. In germline, CDR1 is LGHNA, CDR2 YSLEER. V shed 4 bases and J shed 1 base, with 14 bases lying between them. The CDR3 runs 15 residues.

The chain recombines TRBV7-9 with TRBJ2-1, with D unclear. Germline V gene lookup returns CDR1 SEHNR and CDR2 FQNEAQ (reference sequence). Trimming shortened V by 4 bases and J by 8 bases, and 15 bases separated the two germline ends. This CDR3 contains 14 residues. The CDR3 is CASSSPIDVDEQFF. The CDR3 DNA is TGTGCCAGCAGCTCACCGATTGACGTGGATGAGCAGTTCTTC.

A single count supports this clone. The J gene is TRBJ1-6, the V gene TRBV7-6, with D tentatively TRBD1 (6 bases). V was pared by 5 bases and J by 10 bases, with 21 bases between. The CDR3 length is 16 residues. Germline V gene data show CDR1 as SGHVS and CDR2 as FNYEAQ. CDR3 residues: CASSAPGGREGSPLHF. In nucleotides, the CDR3 is TGTGCCAGCAGCGCTCCGGGGGGCAGGGAAGGATCACCCCTCCACTTT.